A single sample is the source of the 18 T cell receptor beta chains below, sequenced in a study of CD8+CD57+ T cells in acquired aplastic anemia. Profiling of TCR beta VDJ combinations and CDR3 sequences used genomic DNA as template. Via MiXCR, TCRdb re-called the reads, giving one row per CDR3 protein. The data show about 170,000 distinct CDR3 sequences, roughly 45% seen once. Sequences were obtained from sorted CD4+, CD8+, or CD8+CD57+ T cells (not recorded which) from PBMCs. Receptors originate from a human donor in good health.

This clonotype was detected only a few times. The CDR3 region has the DNA TGCGCCAGCAGCGTGGACAGGGCGCGACTGTTTTTT. Encoded protein: CASSVDRARLFF. The chain has TRBV5-1 and TRBJ1-4; 8 bases line up with TRBD1. In germline, CDR1 is SGHRS, CDR2 YFSETQ. Trimming took 4 bases from V and 13 from J; bases not matched to a gene: 6. The CDR3 covers 12 residues.

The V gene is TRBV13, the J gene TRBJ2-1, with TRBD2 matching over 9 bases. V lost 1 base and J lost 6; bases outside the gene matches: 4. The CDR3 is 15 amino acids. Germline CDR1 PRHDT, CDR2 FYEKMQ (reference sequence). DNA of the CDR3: TGTGCCAGCAGCTTAGTGGCGGGAGGGATCAATGAGCAGTTCTTC. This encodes CASSLVAGGINEQFF.

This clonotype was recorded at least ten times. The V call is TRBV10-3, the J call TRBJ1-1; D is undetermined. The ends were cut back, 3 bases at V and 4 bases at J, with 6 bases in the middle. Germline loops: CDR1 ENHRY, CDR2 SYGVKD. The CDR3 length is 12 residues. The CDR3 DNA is TGTGCCATCAGTGAACGGGGCACTGAAGCTTTCTTT. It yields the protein CAISERGTEAFF.

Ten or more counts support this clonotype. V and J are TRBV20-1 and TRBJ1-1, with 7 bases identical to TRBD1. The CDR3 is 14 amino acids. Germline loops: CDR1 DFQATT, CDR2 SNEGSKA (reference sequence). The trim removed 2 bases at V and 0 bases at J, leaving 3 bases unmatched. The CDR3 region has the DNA TGCAGTGCTAGATACGGGACAGTGAACACTGAAGCTTTCTTT. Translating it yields CSARYGTVNTEAFF.

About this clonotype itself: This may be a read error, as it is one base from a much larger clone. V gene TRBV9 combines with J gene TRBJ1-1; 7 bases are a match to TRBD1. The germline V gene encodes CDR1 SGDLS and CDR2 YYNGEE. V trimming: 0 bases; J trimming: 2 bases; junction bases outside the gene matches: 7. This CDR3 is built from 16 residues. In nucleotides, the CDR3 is TGTGCCAGCAGCGTAGGAAGTACAGGGGTTAACACTGAAGCTTTCTTT. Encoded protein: CASSVGSTGVNTEAFF.

CDR3 sequence: CASSSSAGSYNEQFF. DNA of the CDR3: TGTGCCAGCAGCTCCTCGGCGGGGTCCTACAATGAGCAGTTCTTC. The chain uses TRBV11-2 and TRBJ2-1; TRBD2 might be the D (6 bases). Germline V lookup: CDR1 SGHAT, CDR2 FQNNGV. The CDR3 has 15 amino acids. V lost 4 bases, J lost 1 base, and 11 bases lay in between.

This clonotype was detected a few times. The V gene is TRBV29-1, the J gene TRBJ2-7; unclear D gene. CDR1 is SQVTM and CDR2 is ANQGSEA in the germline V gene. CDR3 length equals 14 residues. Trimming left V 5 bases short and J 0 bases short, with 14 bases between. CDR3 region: CSVSTSILSYEQYF. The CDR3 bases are TGCAGCGTTTCTACTTCAATACTCTCCTACGAGCAGTACTTC.

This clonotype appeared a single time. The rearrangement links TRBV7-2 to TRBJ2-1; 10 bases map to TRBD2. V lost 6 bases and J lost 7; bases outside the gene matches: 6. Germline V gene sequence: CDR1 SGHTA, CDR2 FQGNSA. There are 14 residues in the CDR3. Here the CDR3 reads CASRLSGGPNEQFF. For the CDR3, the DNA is TGTGCCAGCAGGCTTAGCGGGGGGCCGAATGAGCAGTTCTTC.

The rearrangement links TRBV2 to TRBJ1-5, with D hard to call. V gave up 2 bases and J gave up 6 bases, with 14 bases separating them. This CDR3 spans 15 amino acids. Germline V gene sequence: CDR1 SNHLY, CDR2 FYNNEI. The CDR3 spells CASSEKGSGAQPQHF. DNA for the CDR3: TGTGCCAGCAGTGAAAAAGGGTCGGGCGCTCAGCCCCAGCATTTT. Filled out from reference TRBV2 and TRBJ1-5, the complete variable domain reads EPEVTQTPSHQVTQMGQEVILRCVPISNHLYFYWYRQILGQKVEFLVSFYNNEISEKSEIFDDQFSVERPDGSNFTLKIRSTKLEDSAMYFCASSEKGSGAQPQHFGDGTRLSIL.

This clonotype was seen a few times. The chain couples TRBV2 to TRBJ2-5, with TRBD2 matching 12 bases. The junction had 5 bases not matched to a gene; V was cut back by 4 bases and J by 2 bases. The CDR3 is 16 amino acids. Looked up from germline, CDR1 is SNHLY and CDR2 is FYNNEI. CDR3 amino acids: CASSVWTSGVQETQYF. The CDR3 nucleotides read TGTGCCAGCAGTGTCTGGACTAGCGGGGTTCAAGAGACCCAGTACTTC.

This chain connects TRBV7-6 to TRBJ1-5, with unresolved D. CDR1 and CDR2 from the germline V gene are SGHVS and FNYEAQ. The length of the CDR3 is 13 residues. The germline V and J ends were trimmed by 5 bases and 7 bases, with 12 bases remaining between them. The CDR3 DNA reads TGTGCCAGCAGCATGAACGAGGGACAGCCCCAGCATTTT. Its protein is CASSMNEGQPQHF.

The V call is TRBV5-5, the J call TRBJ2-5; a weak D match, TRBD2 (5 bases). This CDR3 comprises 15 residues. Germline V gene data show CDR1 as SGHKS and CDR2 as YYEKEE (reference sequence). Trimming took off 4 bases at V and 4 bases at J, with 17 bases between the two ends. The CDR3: CASSQDPGSSETQYF. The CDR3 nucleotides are TGTGCCAGCAGCCAAGATCCTGGGAGTTCAGAGACCCAGTACTTC.

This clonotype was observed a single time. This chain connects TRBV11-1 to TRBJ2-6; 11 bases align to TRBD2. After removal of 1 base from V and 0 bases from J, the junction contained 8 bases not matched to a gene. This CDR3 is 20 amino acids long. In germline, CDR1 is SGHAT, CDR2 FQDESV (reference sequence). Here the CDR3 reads CASSLVGVAGGYSGANVLTF. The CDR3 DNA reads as TGTGCCAGCAGCTTAGTCGGGGTAGCGGGAGGGTACTCTGGGGCCAACGTCCTGACTTTC.

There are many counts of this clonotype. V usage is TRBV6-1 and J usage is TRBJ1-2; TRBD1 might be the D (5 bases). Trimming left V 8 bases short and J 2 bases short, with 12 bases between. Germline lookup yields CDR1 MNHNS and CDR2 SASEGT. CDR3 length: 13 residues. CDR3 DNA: TGTGCCAGCCGGCGGGACGGAAACTATGGCTACACCTTC. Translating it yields CASRRDGNYGYTF.

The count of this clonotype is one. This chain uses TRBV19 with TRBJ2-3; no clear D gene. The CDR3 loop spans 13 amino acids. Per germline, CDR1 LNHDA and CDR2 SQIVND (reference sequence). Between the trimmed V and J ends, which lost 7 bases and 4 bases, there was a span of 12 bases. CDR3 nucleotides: TGTGCCAGTACTGGATTAATATCAGATACGCAGTATTTT. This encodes CASTGLISDTQYF.

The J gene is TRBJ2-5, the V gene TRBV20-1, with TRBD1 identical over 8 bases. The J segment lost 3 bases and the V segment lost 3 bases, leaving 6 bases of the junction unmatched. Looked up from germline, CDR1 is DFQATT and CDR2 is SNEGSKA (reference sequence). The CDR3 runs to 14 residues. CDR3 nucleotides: TGCAGTGCTAGGGGGACAGGAACTAAAGAGACCCAGTACTTC. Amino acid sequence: CSARGTGTKETQYF.

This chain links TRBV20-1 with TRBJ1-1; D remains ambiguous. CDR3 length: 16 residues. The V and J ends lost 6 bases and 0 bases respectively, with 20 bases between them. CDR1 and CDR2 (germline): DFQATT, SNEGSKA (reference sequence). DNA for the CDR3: TGCAGTGCCAGCGGTCTTTTTTCAGGCCTGAACACTGAAGCTTTCTTT. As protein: CSASGLFSGLNTEAFF.

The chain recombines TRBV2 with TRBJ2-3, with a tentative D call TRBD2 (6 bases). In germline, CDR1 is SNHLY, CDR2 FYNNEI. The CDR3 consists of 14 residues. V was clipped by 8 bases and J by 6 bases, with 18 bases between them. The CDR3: CASRGITAADTQYF. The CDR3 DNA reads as TGTGCCAGCCGCGGGATCACTGCTGCCGATACGCAGTATTTT.